This TCR beta chain was obtained from a study of T cell repertoires in cytomegalovirus infection. TCRdb analysed the reads with MiXCR anew, one entry per CDR3 protein. The sample includes about 78,000 distinct CDR3 sequences, 35% to 50% of them seen just once. A word on this clonotype: Its matching antigen is unknown.

Study observations and caveats: Totalled public TCR beta family frequency picked out people who carried CMV plus the relevant HLA.

Germline CDR1 MNHEY, CDR2 SVGEGT. The CDR3 is 14 residues long. Germline trimming cut 5 bases from V and 3 bases from J; bases unmatched to any gene: 1. This specimen was CD8+ T cells from cultured PBMCs, taken from culture after CMV antigen stimulation. This TCR came from a human donor in good health (CMV status not recorded). Some clones in this sample may be carry-over from other donors' samples. V usage is TRBV6-2 or TRBV6-3 and J usage is TRBJ2-1, with 10 bases identical to TRBD2. For the CDR3, the DNA is TGTGCCAGCAGTGGACTAGCGGACTACAATGAGCAGTTCTTC. Its protein product is CASSGLADYNEQFF.